This paragraph covers one T cell receptor beta chain sequence. Antigen unknown. This CDR3 region has 18 residues. V gave up 4 bases and J gave up 1 base; unmatched junction bases: 16. CDR1 is SGHDT and CDR2 is YYEEEE in the germline V gene. This sample stems from a study of cytomegalovirus exposure and HLA in healthy donors. Turning to the study itself: In an early release, HLA-typed donors contributed approximately 82 million unique TCR sequences. Regarding the study as a whole: In a later analysis, a genetic analysis reported fewer productive-TCR N-insertions in an Asian-associated ancestry cluster than the cohort average.

The PCR contained 60 Vbeta and 13 Jbeta primers. This table comes from immunoSEQ multiplex PCR, and its TCRdb copy is limited to in-frame clones, with some not included. The table lists roughly 120,000 clones, over 60% of them singletons. The chain is built from TRBV5-6 and TRBJ2-7; 8 bases match TRBD1. Specimen: PBMCs. The source of this sequence is a human donor in good health. Written as DNA, the CDR3 is TGTGCCAGCAGCCACACCCTGGGGGGACAGGCAAAATCCTACGAGCAGTACTTC. Translation gives CASSHTLGGQAKSYEQYF.